The sequence of this T cell receptor beta chain was determined in a study of blood T cells in healthy people across ages. Study at large: Capture by template switching was about one barcoded beta molecule per two T cells.

Using a J-beta primer mix together with a sample-barcoded 5' primer, a second PCR was run for roughly 6 to 11 cycles. TCRdb redid the calling of the 5' RACE reads with MiXCR, one entry per CDR3 protein. The sample holds roughly 570,000 distinct CDR3 sequences, 25% to 30% seen once. Germline assignment: CDR1 DFQATT and CDR2 SNEGSKA (reference sequence). The CDR3 sequence is 13 residues long. With 2 bases removed from V and 0 bases from J, the gap between germline ends came to 7 bases. Sequenced material: blood. The chain employs TRBV20-1 and TRBJ1-1; no clear D gene. This receptor was identified in a woman in her 70s in good health. CDR3 DNA sequence: TGCAGTGCTAGAAATGTGGTGAACACTGAAGCTTTCTTT. This sequence encodes CSARNVVNTEAFF.